The 24 T cell receptor beta chains in this list originate from one sample, sequenced in a study of control samples from healthy donors and cancer patients. The method was immunoSEQ multiplex PCR; TCRdb's version includes in-frame clones alone and lacks a portion of them. The sample holds about 220,000 clones, about 93% seen once. Specimen: blood. These receptors were taken from a man aged 50 to 60 in good health.

This chain connects TRBV5-4 to TRBJ2-3; D gene uncertain. Looked up from germline, CDR1 is SGHNT and CDR2 is YYREEE (reference sequence). V lost 3 bases to trimming and J lost 0 bases, with 5 bases between them. CDR3 length: 13 residues. CDR3 region: CASSSASTDTQYF. CDR3 nucleotides: TGTGCCAGCAGCTCTGCTAGCACAGATACGCAGTATTTT.

This clone was seen once. This sequence joins TRBV9 and TRBJ2-5; D unresolved. The germline V gene encodes CDR1 SGDLS and CDR2 YYNGEE. The CDR3 sequence is 15 residues long. Trimming removed 1 base at V and 3 bases at J, with 13 bases between. The CDR3 here is CASSVLGLREETQYF. The DNA for the CDR3 is TGTGCCAGCAGCGTATTAGGGTTGCGCGAAGAGACCCAGTACTTC.

This chain uses TRBV5-1 with TRBJ1-5; D may be TRBD1 (5 bases). Germline loops: CDR1 SGHRS, CDR2 YFSETQ. V shed 0 bases and J shed 10 bases, with 14 bases lying between them. The CDR3 covers 14 residues. CDR3 loop: CASSLGGEDVPQHF. The CDR3 coding sequence is TGCGCCAGCAGCTTGGGAGGGGAGGATGTTCCCCAGCATTTT. Looking up the rest from reference TRBV5-1 and TRBJ1-5 gives the full variable domain: KAGVTQTPRYLIKTRGQQVTLSCSPISGHRSVSWYQQTPGQGLQFLFEYFSETQRNKGNFPGRFSGRQFSNSRSEMNVSTLELGDSALYLCASSLGGEDVPQHFGDGTRLSIL.

The chain employs TRBV3-1 (or the pseudogene TRBV3-2) and TRBJ1-3; 9 bases are a match to TRBD1. Germline V gene lookup returns CDR1 LGHDT and CDR2 YNNKEL (reference sequence). Trimming took 3 bases from V and 5 from J; bases not matched to a gene: 2. The CDR3 spans 14 residues. CDR3 sequence reads: CASSHGQGRNTIYF. CDR3 in DNA: TGTGCCAGCAGCCATGGACAGGGGAGAAACACCATATATTTT.

V and J are TRBV7-9 and TRBJ1-1, with D maybe TRBD1 (6 bases). Trimming shortened V by 3 bases and J by 1 base, and 12 bases separated the two germline ends. The CDR3 extends over 15 amino acids. Germline CDR1 is SEHNR and CDR2 is FQNEAQ (reference sequence). CDR3 coding DNA: TGTGCCAGCAGCTTTCAGGGGACACAGAACACTGAAGCTTTCTTT. Translation gives CASSFQGTQNTEAFF.

CDR3 sequence: CASALQGPYEQYF. Written as DNA, the CDR3 is TGCGCCAGCGCGTTACAGGGGCCCTACGAGCAGTACTTC. The chain links TRBV5-1 to TRBJ2-7; 7 bases agree with TRBD1. CDR1 is SGHRS and CDR2 is YFSETQ in the germline V gene. J gave up 2 bases and V 7 bases, and 6 bases lay outside the gene matches. The CDR3 contains 13 residues.

The J gene is TRBJ1-1, the V gene TRBV5-1; a weak D match, TRBD1 (5 bases). The V gene's germline CDR1 is SGHRS and CDR2 YFSETQ. This CDR3 spans 15 amino acids. V lost 1 base, J lost 4 bases, and 14 bases lay in between. In DNA, the CDR3 is TGCGCCAGCAGCTTGATGGGGGGGTCAGGCACTGAAGCTTTCTTT. It specifies CASSLMGGSGTEAFF.

V usage is TRBV7-2 and J usage is TRBJ2-1, with D hard to call. V was pared by 5 bases and J by 2 bases, with 10 bases between. This CDR3 has 14 residues. Per germline, CDR1 SGHTA and CDR2 FQGNSA. The CDR3 loop reads CASSPAPTYNEQFF. The DNA for the CDR3 is TGTGCCAGCAGCCCCGCCCCAACCTACAATGAGCAGTTCTTC.

V is TRBV5-5 and J is TRBJ2-5, with 8 nucleotides matching TRBD1. The junction had 3 bases not matched to a gene; V was cut back by 3 bases and J by 5 bases. The V gene's germline CDR1 is SGHKS and CDR2 YYEKEE (reference sequence). The CDR3 consists of 13 residues. CDR3 in amino acids: CASSSGGRETQYF. The CDR3 DNA is TGTGCCAGCAGCTCAGGGGGCCGGGAGACCCAGTACTTC.

The chain is built from TRBV7-9 and TRBJ1-2, with D unclear. CDR3 size: 12 residues. Germline loops: CDR1 SEHNR, CDR2 FQNEAQ (reference sequence). V lost 1 base to trimming and J lost 5 bases, with 5 bases between them. The CDR3 nucleotides are TGTGCCAGCAGCTTAGAAGCTTATGGCTACACCTTC. Its protein is CASSLEAYGYTF.

J is TRBJ1-2 and V is TRBV10-2; 7 positions match TRBD1. The CDR3 runs to 14 residues. Germline assignment: CDR1 WSHSY and CDR2 SAAADI. Losses at the gene ends were 2 bases for V and 4 bases for J; bases not matched to a gene: 4. The CDR3 region has the DNA TGCGCCAGCAGTGAGGTAGGGGGCAGCTATGGCTACACCTTC. This encodes CASSEVGGSYGYTF.

This chain joins TRBV2 and TRBJ1-4; D gene unclear. The CDR3 totals 15 residues. Looked up from germline, CDR1 is SNHLY and CDR2 is FYNNEI. Deletions cut 4 bases from V and 0 bases from J, with 9 bases between. This CDR3 is CASSGLTATNEKLFF. The CDR3 DNA sequence: TGTGCCAGCAGTGGCCTGACTGCAACTAATGAAAAACTGTTTTTT.

This chain links TRBV7-2 with TRBJ2-7; possibly TRBD2 for D (5 bases). The CDR3 runs to 17 residues. Trimming removed 1 base from V and 1 base from J, with 17 bases in between. Per the germline V gene, CDR1 is SGHTA and CDR2 is FQGNSA. CDR3 sequence (DNA): TGTGCCAGCAGCTTAGGGACTCGGCTGGTGGGTTCCTACGAGCAGTACGTC. Translated, it gives CASSLGTRLVGSYEQYV.

V usage is TRBV20-1 and J usage is TRBJ1-3; tentative D call: TRBD1 (5 bases). In germline, CDR1 is DFQATT, CDR2 SNEGSKA (reference sequence). There are 14 residues in the CDR3. V was trimmed by 3 bases and J by 4 bases, leaving 13 bases between them. The CDR3 loop is CSASAPGLGNTIYF. The CDR3 DNA reads TGCAGTGCTAGTGCACCGGGACTCGGAAACACCATATATTTT.

V usage is TRBV29-1 and J usage is TRBJ2-5, with 9 bases that match TRBD1. V dropped 4 bases and J dropped 5; count of bases not matched to a gene: 5. Germline-derived CDR1 and CDR2 are SQVTM and ANQGSEA. This CDR3 is 13 amino acids long. The CDR3 region is CSVGTGGVETQYF. CDR3 DNA sequence: TGCAGCGTTGGTACAGGGGGCGTGGAGACCCAGTACTTC.

The V and J genes are TRBV5-1 and TRBJ2-7, with TRBD1 matching over 9 bases. Germline V gives CDR1 SGHRS, CDR2 YFSETQ. Trimming took 4 bases from V and 5 from J; bases not matched to a gene: 10. The CDR3 is 15 residues long. The CDR3 is CASSVIPGQGNEQYF. CDR3 sequence (DNA): TGCGCCAGCAGCGTGATTCCGGGACAGGGCAACGAGCAGTACTTC.

This clone was recorded once. V and J are TRBV12-3 or TRBV12-4 and TRBJ1-1; a weak D match, TRBD1 (5 bases). This CDR3 region has 12 residues. V was trimmed by 5 bases and J by 3 bases, leaving 7 bases between them. CDR3 loop: CASSVGDTEAFF. For the CDR3, the DNA is TGTGCCAGCAGTGTGGGGGACACTGAAGCTTTCTTT.

V gene TRBV9 combines with J gene TRBJ1-3; D is uncertain. Germline assignment: CDR1 SGDLS and CDR2 YYNGEE. The ends were cut back, 4 bases at V and 3 bases at J, with 20 bases in the middle. There are 17 residues in the CDR3. The DNA of the CDR3 is TGTGCCAGCAGCCCCATTCCTGGCAGGACGGGTGGAAACACCATATATTTT. Translating gives CASSPIPGRTGGNTIYF. Supplemented by reference TRBV9 and TRBJ1-3, the full variable domain reads DSGVTQTPKHLITATGQRVTLRCSPRSGDLSVYWYQQSLDQGLQFLIQYYNGEERAKGNILERFSAQQFPDLHSELNLSSLELGDSALYFCASSPIPGRTGGNTIYFGEGSWLTVV.

This clone was seen just once. The gene calls are TRBV29-1 and TRBJ2-1; D possibly uses TRBD1 or TRBD2 (5 bases each). CDR3 length equals 13 residues. The V and J ends lost 4 bases and 6 bases respectively, with 13 bases between them. Germline CDR1 and CDR2: SQVTM and ANQGSEA. Here the CDR3 reads CSVGGTDRNEQFF. CDR3 nucleotides: TGCAGCGTTGGAGGGACGGATCGCAATGAGCAGTTCTTC.

V gene TRBV11-2 combines with J gene TRBJ1-1; D may be TRBD1 (5 bases). V dropped 1 base and J dropped 0 bases, with 12 bases sitting between them. The CDR3 totals 16 residues. Germline V CDR1 and CDR2: SGHAT, FQNNGV. The CDR3 reads CASSLGQTILNTEAFF. In DNA form, the CDR3 reads TGTGCCAGCAGCTTAGGACAGACCATTTTGAACACTGAAGCTTTCTTT.

The genes are TRBV7-8 and TRBJ1-5; D perhaps matches TRBD1 (5 bases). Trimming removed 3 bases from V and 1 base from J, with 13 bases in between. This CDR3 spans 16 amino acids. Germline V lookup: CDR1 SGHVS, CDR2 FQNEAQ. CDR3 sequence (DNA): TGTGCCAGCAGCTTCTCCGGGACGGGAAGCAATCAGCCCCAGCATTTT. It specifies CASSFSGTGSNQPQHF.

The rearrangement joins TRBV6-6 to TRBJ2-7, with 10 nucleotides matching TRBD1. CDR3 length: 12 amino acids. V shed 10 bases and J 3 bases; nucleotides not matched to a gene: 3. Germline V CDR1 and CDR2: MNHNY, SVGAGI (reference sequence). DNA of the CDR3: TGTGCCACCTGGGACAGGGGCTACGAGCAGTACTTC. Encoded protein: CATWDRGYEQYF.

V usage is TRBV6-5 and J usage is TRBJ2-3; TRBD2 matches 8 bases. CDR3 length: 13 amino acids. Trimming removed 5 bases from V and 4 bases from J; junction bases left unmatched: 2. Germline values: CDR1 MNHEY, CDR2 SVGAGI. CDR3 in DNA: TGTGCCAGCAGTCGGGGGGGCGCAGATACGCAGTATTTT. This translates into CASSRGGADTQYF.

The chain has TRBV28 and TRBJ1-1; TRBD1 matches 7 bases. V gave up 3 bases and J gave up 5 bases; unmatched junction bases: 18. Germline V CDR1 and CDR2: MDHEN, SYDVKM. This CDR3 region has 18 residues. CDR3 residues: CASSFHSDRSGVRTEAFF. The CDR3 DNA follows: TGTGCCAGCAGTTTCCACTCGGACAGGAGCGGGGTGAGAACTGAAGCTTTCTTT.